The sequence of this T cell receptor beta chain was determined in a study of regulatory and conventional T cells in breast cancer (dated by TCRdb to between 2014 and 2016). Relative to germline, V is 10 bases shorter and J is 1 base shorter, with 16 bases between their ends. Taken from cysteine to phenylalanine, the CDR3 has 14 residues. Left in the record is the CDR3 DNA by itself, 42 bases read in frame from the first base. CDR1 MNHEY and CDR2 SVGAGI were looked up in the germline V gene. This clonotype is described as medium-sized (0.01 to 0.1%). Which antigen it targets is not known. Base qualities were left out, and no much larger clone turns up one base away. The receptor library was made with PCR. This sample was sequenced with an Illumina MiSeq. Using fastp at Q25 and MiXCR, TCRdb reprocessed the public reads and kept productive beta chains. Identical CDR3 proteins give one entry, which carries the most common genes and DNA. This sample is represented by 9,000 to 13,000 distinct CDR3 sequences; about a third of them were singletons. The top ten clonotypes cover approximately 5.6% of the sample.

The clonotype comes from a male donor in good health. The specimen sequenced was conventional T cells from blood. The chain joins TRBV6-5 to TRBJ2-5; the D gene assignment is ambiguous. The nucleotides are TGTGCCACCTCGCAGGCGGCCTCCCAAGAGACCCAGTACTTC. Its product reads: CATSQAASQETQYF.